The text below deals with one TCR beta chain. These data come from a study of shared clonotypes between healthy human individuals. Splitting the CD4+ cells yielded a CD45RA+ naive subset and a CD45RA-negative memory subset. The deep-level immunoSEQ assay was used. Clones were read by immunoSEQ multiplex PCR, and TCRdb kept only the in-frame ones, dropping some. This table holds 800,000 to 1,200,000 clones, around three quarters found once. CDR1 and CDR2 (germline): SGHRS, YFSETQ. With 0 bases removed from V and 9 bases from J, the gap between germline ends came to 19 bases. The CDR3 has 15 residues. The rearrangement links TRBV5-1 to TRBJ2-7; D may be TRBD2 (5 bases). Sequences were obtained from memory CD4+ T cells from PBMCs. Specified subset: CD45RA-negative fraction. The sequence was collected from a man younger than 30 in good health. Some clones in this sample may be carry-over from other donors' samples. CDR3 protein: CASSLEPTSGVGQYF. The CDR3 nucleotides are TGCGCCAGCAGCTTGGAACCTACTAGTGGGGTCGGGCAGTACTTC.